The 21 T cell receptor beta chains listed next were all sequenced from one sample in a study of blood T cell repertoires in COVID-19. TCRdb's table, derived via immunoSEQ multiplex PCR, lists solely in-frame clones and lacks some. This repertoire shows 25,000 to 30,000 clones, approximately 87% found once; its top ten account for around 6.2%. Sequencing was performed on peripheral blood. The receptors stem from a human donor in a cohort sampled during active COVID-19.

The rearrangement joins TRBV5-1 to TRBJ2-5; 8 positions agree with TRBD2. There are 17 residues in the CDR3. In germline, CDR1 is SGHRS, CDR2 YFSETQ. With 0 bases clipped from V and 5 bases from J, the junction kept 12 bases outside the gene matches. The CDR3 DNA sequence: TGCGCCAGCAGCTTGGATAGCTCCAGCGGGGGAGGTGAGACCCAGTACTTC. It encodes CASSLDSSSGGGETQYF.

The chain joins TRBV24-1 to TRBJ1-5; TRBD1 might be the D (5 bases). This CDR3 is 12 amino acids long. With 6 bases removed from V and 4 bases from J, the gap between germline ends came to 6 bases. In germline, CDR1 is KGHDR, CDR2 SFDVKD. In DNA, the CDR3 is TGTGCCACCAGTAGGGGTAATCAGCCCCAGCATTTT. It is translated as CATSRGNQPQHF.

In this sample, this clone turned up once. V usage is TRBV28 and J usage is TRBJ2-3, with D possibly matching TRBD2 (6 bases). Deletions cut 6 bases from V and 4 bases from J, with 11 bases between. This CDR3 region has 13 residues. From germline, CDR1 is MDHEN and CDR2 SYDVKM. CDR3 protein: CASRGGFADTQYF. CDR3 sequence (DNA): TGTGCCAGCAGGGGGGGTTTCGCAGATACGCAGTATTTT.

The V and J genes are TRBV6-6 and TRBJ1-5; D is perhaps TRBD1 (6 bases). V lost 6 bases and J 5 bases, leaving 20 bases between the germline ends. The V gene's germline CDR1 is MNHNY and CDR2 SVGAGI (reference sequence). The CDR3 has 16 amino acids. CDR3 nucleotides: TGTGCCAGCAGACGACCAGGGGAGGGTAGGGATCAGCCCCAGCATTTT. The encoded protein is CASRRPGEGRDQPQHF.

This clone has a single count. This sequence joins TRBV4-2 and TRBJ2-6; tentatively, D is TRBD1 (5 bases). This CDR3 contains 15 residues. Trimming left V 7 bases short and J 1 base short, with 11 bases between. Germline V gene data show CDR1 as LGHNA and CDR2 as YNFKEQ. The CDR3, as DNA: TGTGCCAGCATGGACATCCGATCTGGGGCCAACGTCCTGACTTTC. Encoded protein: CASMDIRSGANVLTF.

The chain combines TRBV10-3 with TRBJ1-1; 10 bases are a match to TRBD1. V was clipped by 3 bases and J by 5 bases; unmatched bases: 6. This CDR3 has 15 residues. Germline V gene lookup returns CDR1 ENHRY and CDR2 SYGVKD. CDR3 region: CAISDQGQGTTEAFF. The CDR3, as DNA: TGTGCCATCAGTGACCAGGGACAGGGGACGACTGAAGCTTTCTTT.

This rearrangement joins TRBV7-8 to TRBJ2-1, with TRBD1 identical over 7 bases. The CDR3 contains 15 residues. The V segment lost 2 bases and the J segment 6 bases; nucleotides outside the gene matches: 7. The germline V gene has CDR1 SGHVS and CDR2 FQNEAQ. CDR3 loop: CASSLQTGSINEQFF. Here the CDR3 DNA reads TGTGCCAGCAGCTTACAGACAGGGTCCATCAATGAGCAGTTCTTC.

The rearrangement links TRBV27 to TRBJ1-2, with 9 bases fitting TRBD1. Germline V gene data show CDR1 as MNHEY and CDR2 as SMNVEV (reference sequence). Trimming took 5 bases from V and 4 from J; bases not matched to a gene: 2. This CDR3 region has 13 residues. In nucleotides, the CDR3 is TGTGCCAGCAGTCCGGGACAGGGCTATGGCTACACCTTC. Amino acid sequence: CASSPGQGYGYTF.

J is TRBJ1-4 and V is TRBV11-2; D unresolved. CDR3 length: 15 residues. CDR1 is SGHAT and CDR2 is FQNNGV in the germline V gene. The V end was cut by 3 bases, the J end by 5 bases, with 13 bases between. The CDR3 coding sequence is TGTGCCAGCAGCTTCTTCCCGGTTATAAATGAAAAACTGTTTTTT. Translated: CASSFFPVINEKLFF.

This clone was detected once. The V gene is TRBV19, the J gene TRBJ1-6; weak D call: TRBD1 (6 bases). CDR3 length: 17 residues. V gave up 1 base and J gave up 7 bases, with 17 bases separating them. Per germline, CDR1 LNHDA and CDR2 SQIVND (reference sequence). CDR3 nucleotides: TGTGCCAGTAGTATAGTCGTCTTACAGGGAGACAATTCACCCCTCCACTTT. This gives the protein CASSIVVLQGDNSPLHF.

This chain links TRBV7-2 with TRBJ1-3; TRBD1 matches 8 bases. J gave up 4 bases and V 2 bases, and 4 bases lay outside the gene matches. The CDR3 sequence is 15 residues long. Germline V gene data show CDR1 as SGHTA and CDR2 as FQGNSA. Here the CDR3 reads CASSLQGAGGNTIYF. As DNA, the CDR3 is TGTGCCAGCAGCTTACAGGGGGCTGGGGGAAACACCATATATTTT.

The genes are TRBV7-9 and TRBJ2-7; TRBD2 might be the D (6 bases). V lost 4 bases, J lost 5 bases, and 12 bases lay in between. The CDR3 has 13 residues. CDR1 and CDR2 (germline): SEHNR, FQNEAQ (reference sequence). This CDR3 is CASSSNPGDEQYF. The DNA for the CDR3 is TGTGCCAGCAGCTCAAATCCGGGGGACGAGCAGTACTTC.

In its sample, this clone was seen a few times. This sequence joins TRBV6-5 and TRBJ1-1, with D possibly TRBD1 on 5 matching bases. V gave up 2 bases and J gave up 0 bases, with 10 bases separating them. This CDR3 is built from 15 residues. Germline CDR1 and CDR2: MNHEY and SVGAGI. DNA of the CDR3: TGTGCCAGCAGTTACCGGCGGGGCATGAACACTGAAGCTTTCTTT. Translated: CASSYRRGMNTEAFF.

V and J are TRBV3-1 (or the pseudogene TRBV3-2) and TRBJ1-2, with 12 bases aligning to TRBD1. Germline V lookup: CDR1 LGHDT, CDR2 YNNKEL (reference sequence). The CDR3 runs to 18 residues. V lost 4 bases to trimming and J lost 1 base; unmatched junction nucleotides: 10. CDR3 nucleotide sequence: TGTGCCAGCAGCCGAGGAGGGACAGGGGGCGAGGTTAACTATGGCTACACCTTC. Residues: CASSRGGTGGEVNYGYTF.

This clone was picked up a small number of times. The chain employs TRBV5-4 and TRBJ2-3, with 11 bases lining up with TRBD1. CDR1 and CDR2 from the germline V gene are SGHNT and YYREEE (reference sequence). This CDR3 is built from 17 residues. Trimming removed 4 bases from V and 8 bases from J; junction bases left unmatched: 15. The CDR3 here is CASSAQLRTGGFGTQYF. CDR3 in DNA: TGTGCCAGCAGCGCCCAATTGCGGACAGGGGGCTTCGGTACGCAGTATTTT.

CDR3 protein: CASSLPGTSTSYNEQFF. The CDR3 DNA is TGTGCCAGCAGCTTACCCGGGACTAGCACCTCCTACAATGAGCAGTTCTTC. The V and J genes are TRBV9 and TRBJ2-1; 9 positions agree with TRBD2. V lost 4 bases to trimming and J lost 0 bases; unmatched junction nucleotides: 8. CDR1 and CDR2 from the germline V gene are SGDLS and YYNGEE. This CDR3 has 17 amino acids.

The V and J genes are TRBV3-1 (or the pseudogene TRBV3-2) and TRBJ2-1; D is unresolved. Trimming removed 4 bases at V and 8 bases at J, with 15 bases between. The length of the CDR3 is 14 residues. The germline gives CDR1 LGHDT, CDR2 YNNKEL (reference sequence). CDR3 nucleotides: TGTGCCAGCAGCCTCGGCGGCGGTGGCCATGAGCAGTTCTTC. Translated: CASSLGGGGHEQFF.

CDR3 nucleotides: TGTGCCAGTAGTATCTCAGGAGTTAGCGGGGGCCCGACAGATACGCAGTATTTT. This codes for CASSISGVSGGPTDTQYF. The chain combines TRBV19 with TRBJ2-3; 9 bases map to TRBD2. The CDR3 loop spans 18 amino acids. With V trimmed by 3 bases and J by 3 bases, 13 bases remained unmatched. CDR1 LNHDA and CDR2 SQIVND come from the germline V gene (reference sequence).

This clone has just one count. The V gene is TRBV6-5, the J gene TRBJ2-5, with TRBD2 identical over 7 bases. The CDR3 covers 15 residues. Germline values: CDR1 MNHEY, CDR2 SVGAGI. The trim removed 5 bases at V and 3 bases at J, leaving 9 bases unmatched. CDR3 residues: CASSQDGGTKETQYF. In DNA form, the CDR3 reads TGTGCCAGCAGTCAGGACGGGGGGACCAAAGAGACCCAGTACTTC.

The chain joins TRBV6-4 to TRBJ1-5, with TRBD1 identical over 7 bases. Trimming cost V 7 bases and J 4 bases; bases outside gene matches: 4. The germline CDR1 and CDR2 sequences are MRHNA and SNTAGT. CDR3 size: 13 residues. The CDR3 loop reads CASMGQKNQPQHF. DNA for the CDR3: TGTGCCAGCATGGGACAGAAGAATCAGCCCCAGCATTTT.

V and J are TRBV5-1 and TRBJ2-2; possible D gene TRBD2, 5 bases. The CDR3 spans 16 residues. Germline V gene data show CDR1 as SGHRS and CDR2 as YFSETQ. The V and J ends lost 0 bases and 5 bases respectively, with 14 bases between them. This CDR3 reads CASSLAWTPGTGELFF. The CDR3 DNA reads TGCGCCAGCAGCTTGGCCTGGACCCCGGGGACCGGGGAGCTGTTTTTT.